The rows below give T cell receptor beta chains drawn from one sample of a study of blood T cells in healthy people across ages. Via MiXCR, TCRdb re-called the 5' RACE reads, giving one row per CDR3 protein. The repertoire holds around 1,700,000 distinct CDR3 sequences, with 28% as singletons. Material: blood. These receptors originate from a woman under 40 in good health. CDR3s leave out the opening cysteine and the closing phenylalanine or tryptophan. The listing skips clone size in some rows; elsewhere it reads once, few, many or a size class.

V gene: TRBV10-3
J gene: TRBJ2-3
clone size: .
CDR3 protein: AISDAGRSDTQY

V gene: TRBV12-3/TRBV12-4
J gene: TRBJ1-2
clone size: many
CDR3 protein: ASSGSNYGYT

V gene: TRBV14
J gene: TRBJ2-5
clone size: .
CDR3 protein: AGSHRLAGGPAGTQY

V gene: TRBV7-9
J gene: TRBJ2-3
clone size: .
CDR3 protein: ASSPPTSGGTDTQY

V gene: TRBV11-2
J gene: TRBJ1-1
clone size: .
CDR3 protein: ASSLRTDPEAF

V gene: TRBV18
J gene: TRBJ2-5
clone size: .
CDR3 protein: ASSFDSLQETQY

V gene: TRBV28
J gene: TRBJ2-4
clone size: .
CDR3 protein: ASSLSSTDAQALAKNIQY

V gene: TRBV14
J gene: TRBJ2-1
clone size: .
CDR3 protein: ASTDYSYNEQF

V gene: TRBV7-2
J gene: TRBJ2-7
clone size: few
CDR3 protein: ASSPGLINEQY

V gene: TRBV20-1
J gene: TRBJ2-1
clone size: many
CDR3 protein: SASPLVRAMNEQF

V gene: TRBV29-1
J gene: TRBJ1-2
clone size: .
CDR3 protein: SVEAQGGGYT

V gene: TRBV12-5
J gene: TRBJ2-7
clone size: many
CDR3 protein: ASGLDPTYEQY

V gene: TRBV6-5
J gene: TRBJ2-1
clone size: few
CDR3 protein: ASGTGGAGSSEQF

V gene: TRBV4-1
J gene: TRBJ1-4
clone size: .
CDR3 protein: ASSQDRATNEKLF

V gene: TRBV5-1
J gene: TRBJ2-3
clone size: few
CDR3 protein: ASSLSLALSPLNTQY

V gene: TRBV12-3/TRBV12-4
J gene: TRBJ1-4
clone size: .
CDR3 protein: ASSLSENEKRF

V gene: TRBV20-1
J gene: TRBJ2-3
clone size: few
CDR3 protein: SARMGYTDTQY

V gene: TRBV3-1
J gene: TRBJ1-2
clone size: few
CDR3 protein: ASSQAGNDGYT

V gene: TRBV7-2
J gene: TRBJ2-3
clone size: few
CDR3 protein: ASSLALSSGGWADTQY

V gene: TRBV5-1
J gene: TRBJ2-7
clone size: .
CDR3 protein: ASGSPGQSSYEQY

V gene: TRBV29-1
J gene: TRBJ2-4
clone size: few
CDR3 protein: SVGLGAKNIRY

V gene: TRBV11-2
J gene: TRBJ2-1
clone size: .
CDR3 protein: ASTPEMVAYNEQF

V gene: TRBV20-1
J gene: TRBJ2-4
clone size: .
CDR3 protein: SAGEQGRVVIQY

V gene: TRBV5-1
J gene: TRBJ1-5
clone size: many
CDR3 protein: ASSLVRASNQPQH

V gene: TRBV9
J gene: TRBJ2-7
clone size: .
CDR3 protein: ASSAPGRGSYNEQY

V gene: TRBV18
J gene: TRBJ2-3
clone size: many
CDR3 protein: ASSPSPDTQY

V gene: TRBV7-2
J gene: TRBJ2-7
clone size: .
CDR3 protein: ASTNPGMYEQY

V gene: TRBV5-1
J gene: TRBJ2-3
clone size: .
CDR3 protein: ASSWTSGDMADTQY